One sample yielded the 14 T cell receptor beta chains listed below, sequenced in a study of hypomethylating agent response in myelodysplastic syndrome. Measured with immunoSEQ multiplex PCR; TCRdb has only the in-frame clones, and not every one. The table includes thousands of clones, around 86% detected once. This specimen consisted of bone marrow, obtained before or after starting hypomethylating agent treatment for myelodysplastic syndrome (not recorded which). The receptors come from a human donor with myelodysplastic syndrome.

CDR3 in amino acids: CASSPGLAGGPETQYF. CDR3 coding DNA: TGTGCCAGCAGTCCGGGACTAGCGGGAGGACCGGAGACCCAGTACTTC. The rearrangement links TRBV5-5 to TRBJ2-5; 15 bases are shared with TRBD2. The germline V gene has CDR1 SGHKS and CDR2 YYEKEE (reference sequence). The J segment lost 5 bases and the V segment lost 5 bases, leaving 7 bases of the junction unmatched. This CDR3 spans 16 amino acids.

J is TRBJ2-3 and V is TRBV7-6; TRBD2 agrees at 9 bases. The germline gives CDR1 SGHVS, CDR2 FNYEAQ. J lost 4 bases, V lost 5 bases, and 7 bases had no gene match. This CDR3 has 15 amino acids. The CDR3 coding sequence is TGTGCCAGCAGCCAAAATAGCGGGAGTGCAGATACGCAGTATTTT. Protein: CASSQNSGSADTQYF.

The chain joins TRBV7-9 to TRBJ2-1; D remains unclear. The CDR3 runs to 12 residues. Germline V gives CDR1 SEHNR, CDR2 FQNEAQ (reference sequence). V dropped 1 base and J dropped 3 bases, with 1 base sitting between them. Written as DNA, the CDR3 is TGTGCCAGCAGCTTAGACTACAATGAGCAGTTCTTC. Protein: CASSLDYNEQFF.

V gene TRBV6-5 combines with J gene TRBJ1-2, with 10 bases fitting TRBD1. V lost 6 bases to trimming and J lost 8 bases; unmatched junction nucleotides: 9. Germline CDR1 is MNHEY and CDR2 is SVGAGI. The CDR3 is 14 amino acids. The CDR3 spells CASRSGGQGQGYTF. CDR3 bases: TGTGCCAGCAGATCTGGGGGACAGGGGCAAGGCTACACCTTC.

The chain links TRBV7-9 to TRBJ1-1; D gene unclear. Trimming removed 7 bases from V and 1 base from J, with 7 bases in between. CDR1 is SEHNR and CDR2 is FQNEAQ in the germline V gene (reference sequence). This CDR3 spans 12 amino acids. The CDR3 spells CASTERNTEAFF. In nucleotides, the CDR3 is TGTGCCAGCACGGAAAGGAACACTGAAGCTTTCTTT.

The rearrangement links TRBV5-1 to TRBJ2-5; unclear D gene. Germline V gene lookup returns CDR1 SGHRS and CDR2 YFSETQ. CDR3 length equals 16 residues. V lost 5 bases and J lost 5, with 22 bases in between. The CDR3 nucleotides read TGCGCCAGCAGTTTACATGGGGTGAACGTTGAGGAGACCCAGTACTTC. It codes for CASSLHGVNVEETQYF.

This sequence joins TRBV19 and TRBJ1-4, with TRBD1 matching over 8 bases. Germline lookup yields CDR1 LNHDA and CDR2 SQIVND (reference sequence). V trimming: 5 bases; J trimming: 10 bases; junction bases outside the gene matches: 6. The CDR3 contains 13 residues. CDR3 sequence (DNA): TGTGCCAGTAGTGTCCAGGGGGCTCGAAAACTGTTTTTT. Its translation: CASSVQGARKLFF.

J is TRBJ1-3 and V is TRBV27; D gene unclear. The germline CDR1 and CDR2 sequences are MNHEY and SMNVEV (reference sequence). Trimming removed 7 bases from V and 0 bases from J, with 13 bases in between. CDR3 size: 15 residues. This chain's CDR3 is CASKSASISGNTIYF. The CDR3 coding sequence is TGTGCCAGCAAATCCGCCAGTATCTCTGGAAACACCATATATTTT.

The CDR3 sequence: CASSQTWPRNEKLFF. The CDR3 nucleotides are TGTGCCAGCAGTCAAACCTGGCCCCGTAATGAAAAACTGTTTTTT. This chain joins TRBV27 and TRBJ1-4, with D hard to call. Trimming removed 5 bases at V and 4 bases at J, with 14 bases between. This CDR3 is 15 amino acids long. Per germline, CDR1 MNHEY and CDR2 SMNVEV (reference sequence).

This clone was observed a few times. The gene calls are TRBV20-1 and TRBJ2-7; D is uncertain. This CDR3 spans 10 amino acids. The V gene lost 1 base and the J gene lost 3 bases, with 1 base spanning the gap. CDR1 and CDR2 (germline): DFQATT, SNEGSKA (reference sequence). CDR3 nucleotides: TGCAGTGCTAGAGGCTACGAGCAGTACTTC. Translated: CSARGYEQYF.

V gene TRBV9 combines with J gene TRBJ1-4; D not resolved. Germline lookup yields CDR1 SGDLS and CDR2 YYNGEE. The CDR3 has 15 residues. V gave up 0 bases and J gave up 4 bases, with 10 bases separating them. This chain's CDR3 is CASSVGLAGNEKLFF. The CDR3, as DNA: TGTGCCAGCAGCGTAGGCTTGGCGGGTAATGAAAAACTGTTTTTT.

The J gene is TRBJ2-3, the V gene TRBV6-4; 7 bases fit TRBD2. Germline trimming cut 5 bases from V and 1 base from J; bases unmatched to any gene: 0. Germline-derived CDR1 and CDR2 are MRHNA and SNTAGT. The CDR3 has 13 amino acids. CDR3 loop: CASSTSGTDTQYF. CDR3 DNA sequence: TGTGCCAGCAGTACTAGCGGCACAGATACGCAGTATTTT.

This clone was picked up a small number of times. V gene TRBV28 combines with J gene TRBJ2-1; D may be TRBD2 (6 bases). The CDR3 extends over 17 amino acids. Germline-derived CDR1 and CDR2 are MDHEN and SYDVKM. Trimming shortened V by 2 bases and J by 6 bases, and 20 bases separated the two germline ends. CDR3 DNA sequence: TGTGCCAGCAGTTTAGAGCCACTAGCTCTAAGGGGCAATGAGCAGTTCTTC. Protein product: CASSLEPLALRGNEQFF.

This clone has just one count. The chain has TRBV11-2 and TRBJ1-3, with 7 bases lining up with TRBD1. This CDR3 contains 15 residues. CDR1 and CDR2 from the germline V gene are SGHAT and FQNNGV. V gave up 5 bases and J gave up 2 bases; unmatched junction bases: 6. Written as DNA, the CDR3 is TGTGCCAGCAGCCAATTGGGGACAGCTGGAAACACCATATATTTT. Its protein product is CASSQLGTAGNTIYF.